These T cell receptor beta chains were read from a single sample in a study of blood T cell repertoires in COVID-19. Produced via immunoSEQ multiplex PCR; TCRdb's table is partial and in-frame only. Altogether fewer than 30,000 clones are present, just under 95% being singletons, with the ten largest covering 0.75% to 0.85%. Specimen: peripheral blood. These receptors were collected from a woman aged 70-85 years with COVID-19, enrolled during active disease. Each CDR3 is given with its conserved first and last residue. D genes are given only for firm matches. The listing skips clone size in some rows; elsewhere it reads once, few, many or a size class.

j_call v_call clone_size d_call cdr3_nt cdr3_aa
TRBJ2-6 TRBV6-4 NA TRBD2 TGTGCCAGCAGTGATGTAGCGGGATTCAGCTCTGGGGCCAACGTCCTGACTTTC CASSDVAGFSSGANVLTF
TRBJ2-7 TRBV29-1 NA TRBD1 TGCAGCGCCGAGACAGGGGGCTCAAGAGTTTACGAGCAGTACTTC CSAETGGSRVYEQYF
TRBJ2-5 TRBV5-1 NA TRBD1 TGCGCCAGCAGATTGGCCGGGTATACAGGGGGAGAAGAGACCCAGTACTTC CASRLAGYTGGEETQYF
TRBJ2-1 TRBV14 NA TRBD1 TGTGCCAGCAGCCGAGGACAGGGTCCCCACAATGAGCAGTTCTTC CASSRGQGPHNEQFF
TRBJ2-2 TRBV19 NA NA TGTGCCAGTAGTAGCGGTCAGAACACCGGGGAGCTGTTTTTT CASSSGQNTGELFF
TRBJ1-1 TRBV12-5 NA NA TGTGCTAGTGGCCCTGGACTAACCAGGAACACTGAAGCTTTCTTT CASGPGLTRNTEAFF
TRBJ1-1 TRBV29-1 NA TRBD1 TGCAGCGGAGAAACAGGGGGCTCGGGTTACACTGAAGCTTTCTTT CSGETGGSGYTEAFF
TRBJ2-3 TRBV2 NA TRBD1 TGTGCCAGCAGGGGGACAGGGGCCGCCATTAGAGAGGCAGATACGCAGTATTTT CASRGTGAAIREADTQYF
TRBJ1-2 TRBV15 NA NA TGTGCCACCAGCAGAGAGGGTACAGCTAACTATGGCTACACCTTC CATSREGTANYGYTF
TRBJ1-1 TRBV19 NA NA TGTGCCAGTAGTTCATACAGGGACACTGAAGCTTTCTTT CASSSYRDTEAFF
TRBJ1-1 TRBV6-5 NA NA TGTGCCAGCAGTTACGGGGGGGCTATCACTGAAGCTTTCTTT CASSYGGAITEAFF
TRBJ2-2 TRBV28 NA NA TGTGCCAGCAGTTTAGCCTTCTACCGGGCGGGGCAGGGCTCGAACACCGGGGAGCTGTTTTTT CASSLAFYRAGQGSNTGELFF
TRBJ2-7 TRBV11-2 NA TRBD2 TGTGCCAGCAGCTTAGAACTAGCGGGTATCTACGAGCAGTACTTC CASSLELAGIYEQYF
TRBJ1-4 TRBV11-2 NA NA TGTGCCAGCAGCTTAGGCTATAGTGAAAAACTGTTTTTT CASSLGYSEKLFF
TRBJ2-5 TRBV7-7 NA TRBD2 TGTGCTAGCAGCTCGGGACTAGCGGGAGGAGTTGGGGAGACCCAGTACTTC CASSSGLAGGVGETQYF
TRBJ1-2 TRBV7-2 NA TRBD1 TGTGCCAGCAGCTTAACCGGGACAGGGACAGGCGGCTACACCTTC CASSLTGTGTGGYTF
TRBJ2-1 TRBV7-3 few TRBD2 TGTGCCAGCAGCTTATCTGCTAGCGGGGGCTCCTACAATGAGCAGTTCTTC CASSLSASGGSYNEQFF
TRBJ1-5 TRBV6-1 NA NA TGTGCCAGCAGTGAAATCACCCTTGGAGAGCCCCAGCATTTT CASSEITLGEPQHF
TRBJ1-1 TRBV6-5 NA NA TGTGCCAGCAACGATGGGGGGACTGAAGCTTTCTTT CASNDGGTEAFF
TRBJ2-6 TRBV19 once TRBD1 TGTGCCACCGGACAGGGGCATGGGGCCAACGTCCTGACTTTC CATGQGHGANVLTF
TRBJ2-3 TRBV27 NA TRBD2 TGTGCCAGCAGTCAACTAGCGGGAGCGATAGATACGCAGTATTTT CASSQLAGAIDTQYF
TRBJ2-7 TRBV12-5 NA NA TGTGCTAGTGGTTCCTTAACGGAGTCCCCCCGCGAGCAGTACTTC CASGSLTESPREQYF
TRBJ1-2 TRBV15 NA NA TGTGCCACCAGCAGAGCTAGGGACACCTATAACTATGGCTACACCTTC CATSRARDTYNYGYTF
TRBJ1-2 TRBV3-1/TRBV3-2 NA NA TGTGCCAGCAGCCAGTACCTGGACAGTAAGTTTGGCTACACCTTC CASSQYLDSKFGYTF
TRBJ2-1 TRBV3-1/TRBV3-2 NA NA TGTGCCAGCACCAACATCTATGTGGGAGGCAATGAGCAGTTCTTC CASTNIYVGGNEQFF
TRBJ1-4 TRBV19 NA NA TGTGCCAGTAGTATAACCCCAGGCGGGGGGCTATCTGAAAAACTGTTTTTT CASSITPGGGLSEKLFF
TRBJ1-5 TRBV28 NA NA TGTGCCAGCAGTTTGCCCACGGGAGGCGGTAAGCTGGCCGTCGATCAGCCCCAGCATTTT CASSLPTGGGKLAVDQPQHF
TRBJ1-4 TRBV9 NA NA TGTGCCAGCAGCTCACAGTTTAATGAAAAACTGTTTTTT CASSSQFNEKLFF
TRBJ1-1 TRBV28 NA NA TGTGCCAGCAGCCTCCTGACCGATTTCGGGTTGGACACTGAAGCTTTCTTT CASSLLTDFGLDTEAFF
TRBJ1-2 TRBV28 NA NA TGTGCCAGCACCGTTGTTGACAGCCACGCCTATGGCTACACCTTC CASTVVDSHAYGYTF
TRBJ1-5 TRBV27 NA NA TGTGCCAGCAGTTTAAGCGGTCTTCATCAGCCCCAGCATTTT CASSLSGLHQPQHF
TRBJ1-2 TRBV4-1 NA NA TGCGCCAGCAGCCAAGTTCCAGGGAACTATGGCTACACCTTC CASSQVPGNYGYTF
TRBJ1-1 TRBV19 NA NA TGTGCCAGTAGTACAGGGAACACTGAAGCTTTCTTT CASSTGNTEAFF
TRBJ2-1 TRBV14 NA TRBD2 TGTGCCAGCAGCCATCTAGCGGGAGGAGGGTACTACAATGAGCAGTTCTTC CASSHLAGGGYYNEQFF
TRBJ2-3 TRBV7-3 NA NA TGTGCCAGCAGCTTACAGGGCGGAATCCAGACAGATACGCAGTATTTT CASSLQGGIQTDTQYF
TRBJ2-5 TRBV30 NA NA TGTGCCTGGAGTCCTGGGGGAGGAGTCCAAGAGACCCAGTACTTC CAWSPGGGVQETQYF
TRBJ2-7 TRBV28 NA TRBD2 TGTGCCAGCATGAGGGGACTAGCGGGAGGTACCTACGAGCAGTACTTC CASMRGLAGGTYEQYF
TRBJ1-6 TRBV3-1/TRBV3-2 NA TRBD1 TGTGCCAGCAGCCAGGGGACAGGGATACGGTCACCCCTCCACTTT CASSQGTGIRSPLHF
TRBJ2-1 TRBV4-1 NA TRBD2 TGCGCCAGCAGCCCGACTAGCGGGCGCTCCTACAATGAGCAGTTCTTC CASSPTSGRSYNEQFF
TRBJ1-4 TRBV19 NA TRBD1 TGTGCCAGTAGTGAGACAGGGATGGGTGAAAAACTGTTTTTT CASSETGMGEKLFF
TRBJ2-1 TRBV7-8 NA TRBD2 TGTGCCAGCAGCCGGACTAGCGGGGGGGTTTCCTACAATGAGCAGTTCTTC CASSRTSGGVSYNEQFF
TRBJ1-2 TRBV5-1 NA TRBD1 TGCGCCAGCAGCTTGGCCGGGGGACAGGGACTCTATGGCTACACCTTC CASSLAGGQGLYGYTF
TRBJ2-2 TRBV7-9 NA NA TGTGCCAGCACCCAGTTGGGGGAGCGGGTCGGGGAGCTGTTTTTT CASTQLGERVGELFF
TRBJ2-1 TRBV5-1 NA TRBD1 TGCGCCAGCAGCGAGGGGACAGGGGGGATCGGTGAGCAGTTCTTC CASSEGTGGIGEQFF
TRBJ1-1 TRBV4-2 NA NA TGTGCCAGCAGCCAGTTAAACACTGAAGCTTTCTTT CASSQLNTEAFF
TRBJ2-2 TRBV3-1/TRBV3-2 NA NA TGTGCCAGCAGCCAAGGAGGCGGAGCCACCGGGGAGCTGTTTTTT CASSQGGGATGELFF
TRBJ1-5 TRBV5-8 NA NA TGTGCCAGCAGCAACAACAGGGTCGATTTGGGGAATCAGCCCCAGCATTTT CASSNNRVDLGNQPQHF
TRBJ2-2 TRBV18 NA TRBD1 TGTGCCAGCTCACCACCGACCTCTCAGGGGGCCGGGGAGCTGTTTTTT CASSPPTSQGAGELFF
TRBJ1-5 TRBV2 NA NA TGTGCCAGCAGTGAATGGGACTACAATCAGCCCCAGCATTTT CASSEWDYNQPQHF
TRBJ1-1 TRBV7-2 NA TRBD1 TGTGCCAGCAGCCAAACCGGGACAGTTAACACTGAAGCTTTCTTT CASSQTGTVNTEAFF
TRBJ1-1 TRBV28 NA TRBD1 TGTGCCAGCAGTTACCCCCAGGGGGCGCGGGAAGCTTTCTTT CASSYPQGAREAFF
TRBJ2-1 TRBV19 few NA TGTGCCAGTAGTACCCAGGGTTTTGGTGAGCAGTTCTTC CASSTQGFGEQFF